This passage covers 18 T cell receptor beta chains from one sample sequenced in a study of blood T cell repertoires in COVID-19. Here immunoSEQ multiplex PCR was the method, and the copy in TCRdb shows in-frame clones only, minus some. The profile shows under 60,000 clones, roughly 87% of them singletons. Sequenced material: peripheral blood. The receptors stem from a woman at least 80 years old with acute or convalescent COVID-19.

V usage is TRBV2 and J usage is TRBJ1-4; 8 bases align to TRBD1. This CDR3 has 14 amino acids. Germline V lookup: CDR1 SNHLY, CDR2 FYNNEI. V shed 5 bases, J shed 8 bases, and the junction held 7 bases outside the gene matches. The CDR3: CASSYQGAEEKLFF. CDR3 nucleotides: TGTGCCAGCAGTTACCAGGGGGCGGAAGAAAAACTGTTTTTT.

This clone was detected once. The gene calls are TRBV11-2 and TRBJ1-2; D is perhaps TRBD1 (5 bases). The CDR3 is 14 amino acids. Germline values: CDR1 SGHAT, CDR2 FQNNGV. V lost 1 base and J lost 3, with 9 bases in between. The CDR3 sequence is CASSLGGRHYGYTF. The CDR3 DNA sequence: TGTGCCAGCAGCTTAGGGGGCCGACACTATGGCTACACCTTC. Looking up the rest from reference TRBV11-2 and TRBJ1-2 gives the full variable domain: EAGVAQSPRYKIIEKRQSVAFWCNPISGHATLYWYQQILGQGPKLLIQFQNNGVVDDSQLPKDRFSAERLKGVDSTLKIQPAKLEDSAVYLCASSLGGRHYGYTFGSGTRLTVV.

The genes are TRBV4-1 and TRBJ2-1; TRBD1 might be the D (5 bases). From germline, CDR1 is MGHRA and CDR2 YSYEKL. The CDR3 consists of 17 residues. Trimming stripped 0 bases from V and 3 bases from J, with 15 bases between. The CDR3 loop reads CASSQDSRGLVYNEQFF. CDR3 sequence (DNA): TGCGCCAGCAGCCAAGATTCAAGGGGCCTAGTCTACAATGAGCAGTTCTTC.

The chain combines TRBV6-5 with TRBJ2-4, with D possibly TRBD1 on 6 matching bases. Trimming took 2 bases from V and 6 from J, leaving 11 bases between them. The CDR3 extends over 14 amino acids. Looked up from germline, CDR1 is MNHEY and CDR2 is SVGAGI. Written as DNA, the CDR3 is TGTGCCAGCAGTTACGGGCAGGGGACAAACATTCAGTACTTC. Its translation: CASSYGQGTNIQYF.

This clone was recorded only once. The chain links TRBV5-1 to TRBJ2-1, with D possibly being TRBD1 (5 bases). Germline V gives CDR1 SGHRS, CDR2 YFSETQ. CDR3 length: 15 amino acids. V lost 0 bases and J 2 bases, leaving 9 bases between the germline ends. The CDR3 sequence is CASSLEGSPYNEQFF. CDR3 nucleotide sequence: TGCGCCAGCAGCTTGGAGGGGTCACCCTACAATGAGCAGTTCTTC.

This CDR3 is CAISDLGGGNTEAFF. The CDR3 DNA follows: TGTGCCATCAGTGACCTGGGCGGAGGGAACACTGAAGCTTTCTTT. The chain employs TRBV10-3 and TRBJ1-1; no clear D gene. The V end was cut by 3 bases, the J end by 1 base, with 12 bases between. This CDR3 has 15 amino acids. From germline, CDR1 is ENHRY and CDR2 SYGVKD.

The chain recombines TRBV15 with TRBJ1-1, with 8 bases that match TRBD1. Trimming at V came to 5 bases and at J to 5 bases, leaving 10 bases not matched to a gene. The CDR3 runs 15 residues. Germline CDR1 reads LNHNV; CDR2 reads YYDKDF (reference sequence). CDR3 bases: TGTGCCACCAGCCCCCGGACAGGGATCGAAACTGAAGCTTTCTTT. Translation: CATSPRTGIETEAFF. The full variable domain, completed using reference TRBV15 and TRBJ1-1, is DAMVIQNPRYQVTQFGKPVTLSCSQTLNHNVMYWYQQKSSQAPKLLFHYYDKDFNNEADTPDNFQSRRPNTSFCFLDIRSPGLGDTAMYLCATSPRTGIETEAFFGQGTRLTVV.

The chain is built from TRBV5-1 and TRBJ2-3, with D maybe TRBD2 (5 bases). The CDR3 is 14 residues long. The V gene lost 0 bases and the J gene lost 2 bases, with 7 bases spanning the gap. The V gene's germline CDR1 is SGHRS and CDR2 YFSETQ. The CDR3 DNA is TGCGCCAGCAGCTTGGGGACTTTCACAGATACGCAGTATTTT. Its protein is CASSLGTFTDTQYF.

The chain joins TRBV29-1 to TRBJ1-4; no clear D gene. This CDR3 is 12 amino acids long. CDR1 is SQVTM and CDR2 is ANQGSEA in the germline V gene. V was shortened by 4 bases and J by 8 bases, with 11 bases between the two germline ends. The CDR3 nucleotides are TGCAGCGTTGTCATGGGAGGGGAAAAACTGTTTTTT. It is translated as CSVVMGGEKLFF.

The chain couples TRBV5-8 to TRBJ2-2; weak D call: TRBD1 (5 bases). Looked up from germline, CDR1 is SGHTS and CDR2 is YDEGEE. With 4 bases removed from V and 4 bases from J, the gap between germline ends came to 20 bases. The CDR3 runs to 17 residues. CDR3 residues: CASSKTVSDWVTGELFF. As DNA, the CDR3 is TGTGCCAGCAGCAAGACAGTTTCCGACTGGGTCACCGGGGAGCTGTTTTTT.

This clone was counted between two and nine times. V usage is TRBV7-8 and J usage is TRBJ1-3; 7 bases are a match to TRBD1. CDR1 and CDR2 from the germline V gene are SGHVS and FQNEAQ. V lost 5 bases, J lost 0 bases, and 13 bases stayed unmatched. The CDR3 is 18 residues long. CDR3: CASSPTPWTGDSGNTIYF. The CDR3 bases are TGTGCCAGCAGCCCAACTCCTTGGACAGGAGACTCTGGAAACACCATATATTTT.

This CDR3 is CASSQDAQTSRIPPDTQYF. The CDR3 coding sequence is TGTGCCAGCAGCCAAGATGCCCAGACTAGCAGGATTCCACCAGATACGCAGTATTTT. The rearrangement joins TRBV4-2 to TRBJ2-3; 7 bases fit TRBD2. V shed 0 bases, J shed 4 bases, and the junction held 16 bases outside the gene matches. Germline CDR1 and CDR2: LGHNA and YNFKEQ. The CDR3 has 19 amino acids.

As concerns this clone: Other DNA sequences in this specimen translate into the identical CDR3. CDR3 amino acids: CASSEVLAGAGDTQYF. The CDR3 nucleotides are TGCGCCAGCAGTGAGGTTCTAGCGGGGGCCGGGGATACGCAGTATTTT. The chain recombines TRBV10-1 with TRBJ2-3; 10 bases align to TRBD2. The germline CDR1 and CDR2 sequences are WNHNN and SYGVQD (reference sequence). The CDR3 is made up of 16 amino acids. V dropped 2 bases and J dropped 6; count of bases not matched to a gene: 8.

J is TRBJ2-7 and V is TRBV6-5; 7 bases are a match to TRBD1. The CDR3 runs 14 residues. In germline, CDR1 is MNHEY, CDR2 SVGAGI. V was pared by 6 bases and J by 2 bases, with 7 bases of the junction left unmatched. The CDR3 protein is CASSVTGVTYEQYF. The DNA of the CDR3 is TGTGCCAGCAGCGTAACAGGGGTCACCTACGAGCAGTACTTC.

The CDR3 loop is CAWSVGRGRGAFF. The CDR3 DNA reads as TGTGCCTGGAGTGTTGGAAGGGGGCGGGGAGCTTTCTTT. This rearrangement joins TRBV30 to TRBJ1-1; 7 bases line up with TRBD1. Germline loops: CDR1 GTSNPN, CDR2 SVGIG (reference sequence). The CDR3 contains 13 residues. V lost 0 bases, J lost 10 bases, and 8 bases stayed unmatched.

The chain carries TRBV2 and TRBJ2-5; 7 bases are a match to TRBD2. Losses at the gene ends were 4 bases for V and 5 bases for J; bases not matched to a gene: 4. CDR3 length equals 13 residues. Germline V gene lookup returns CDR1 SNHLY and CDR2 FYNNEI. The CDR3, as DNA: TGTGCCAGCAGTGTGGGGGGGAGGGAGACCCAGTACTTC. Protein: CASSVGGRETQYF.

The V and J genes are TRBV12-3 or TRBV12-4 and TRBJ2-1; D unclear. V was cut by 4 bases and J by 8 bases, with 9 bases left in between. The CDR3 spans 12 residues. Here the CDR3 DNA reads TGTGCCAGCAGTTCCGGGTGGGATGAGCAGTTCTTC. Its protein product is CASSSGWDEQFF.

The chain employs TRBV7-8 and TRBJ2-5; 8 bases fit TRBD2. J was trimmed by 7 bases and V by 1 base; bases with no gene match: 8. The CDR3 extends over 15 amino acids. Per germline, CDR1 SGHVS and CDR2 FQNEAQ. Here the CDR3 DNA reads TGTGCCAGCAGCTTAGGCGGGGGGCCCCCCGGGACCCAGTACTTC. Amino acid sequence: CASSLGGGPPGTQYF.